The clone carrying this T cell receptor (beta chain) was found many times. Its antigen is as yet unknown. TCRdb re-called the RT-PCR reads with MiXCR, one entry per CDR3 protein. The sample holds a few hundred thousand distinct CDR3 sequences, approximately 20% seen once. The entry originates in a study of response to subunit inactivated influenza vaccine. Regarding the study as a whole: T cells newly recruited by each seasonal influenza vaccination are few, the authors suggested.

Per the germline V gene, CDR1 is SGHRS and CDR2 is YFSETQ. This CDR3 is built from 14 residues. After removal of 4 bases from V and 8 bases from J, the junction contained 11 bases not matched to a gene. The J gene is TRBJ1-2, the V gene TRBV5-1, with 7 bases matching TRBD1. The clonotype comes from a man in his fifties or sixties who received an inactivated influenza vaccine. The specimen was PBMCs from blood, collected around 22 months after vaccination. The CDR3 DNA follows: TGCGCCAGCAGCCCAGAAGGGGGCATGAGGGGCTACACCTTC. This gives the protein CASSPEGGMRGYTF. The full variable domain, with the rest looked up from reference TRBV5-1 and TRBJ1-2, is KAGVTQTPRYLIKTRGQQVTLSCSPISGHRSVSWYQQTPGQGLQFLFEYFSETQRNKGNFPGRFSGRQFSNSRSEMNVSTLELGDSALYLCASSPEGGMRGYTFGSGTRLTVV.